What follows is one T cell receptor (beta chain) and its context. Its antigen is as yet unknown. The data were taken from a study of T cells in localized non-small cell lung cancer. Using immunoSEQ multiplex PCR, the repertoire was profiled, and TCRdb retains in-frame clones only, with some absent. Of about 2,100 clones in the sample, approximately 22% were seen once. The ends were cut back, 5 bases at V and 2 bases at J, with 10 bases in the middle. Germline values: CDR1 LGHNT, CDR2 FRNRAP. The CDR3 is 13 amino acids. Broader study findings: Overall survival was longer when the density of T cells in the blood was higher.

The input for sequencing was lung tumor tissue, taken before any cancer treatment. This clonotype originated in a woman between 35 and 75 years old with stage I lung adenocarcinoma. The V call is TRBV12-5, the J call TRBJ2-7; no firm D call. This chain's CDR3 is CASGLDVTYEQYF. As DNA, the CDR3 is TGTGCTAGTGGTCTGGACGTTACCTACGAGCAGTACTTC. Looking up the rest from reference TRBV12-5 and TRBJ2-7 gives the full variable domain: DARVTQTPRHKVTEMGQEVTMRCQPILGHNTVFWYRQTMMQGLELLAYFRNRAPLDDSGMPKDRFSAEMPDATLATLKIQPSEPRDSAVYFCASGLDVTYEQYFGPGTRLTVT.